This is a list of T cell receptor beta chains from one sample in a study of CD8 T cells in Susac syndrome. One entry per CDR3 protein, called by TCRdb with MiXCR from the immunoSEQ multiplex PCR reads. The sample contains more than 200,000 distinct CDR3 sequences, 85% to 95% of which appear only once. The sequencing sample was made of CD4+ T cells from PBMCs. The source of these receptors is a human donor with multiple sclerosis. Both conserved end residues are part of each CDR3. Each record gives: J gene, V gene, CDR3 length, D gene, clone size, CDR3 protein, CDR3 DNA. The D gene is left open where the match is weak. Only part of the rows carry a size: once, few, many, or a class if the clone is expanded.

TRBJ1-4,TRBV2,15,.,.,CASRGVRGTNEKLFF,TGTGCCAGCAGGGGCGTCAGGGGAACTAATGAAAAACTGTTTTTT
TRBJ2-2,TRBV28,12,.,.,CASSSSTGELFF,TGTGCCAGCAGCAGTAGCACCGGGGAGCTGTTTTTT
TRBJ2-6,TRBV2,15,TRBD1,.,CASRGQSSGANVLTF,TGTGCCAGCAGGGGACAGAGCTCTGGGGCCAACGTCCTGACTTTC
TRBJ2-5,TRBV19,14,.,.,CASSIGKGRETQYF,TGTGCCAGTAGTATAGGCAAAGGGAGGGAGACCCAGTACTTC
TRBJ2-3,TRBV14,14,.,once,CASSQDLPPDTQYF,TGTGCCAGCAGCCAAGATCTCCCCCCAGATACGCAGTATTTT
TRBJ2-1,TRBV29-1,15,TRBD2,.,CSVHSGLAGGQKQFF,TGCAGCGTGCACTCGGGACTAGCGGGGGGCCAAAAGCAGTTCTTC
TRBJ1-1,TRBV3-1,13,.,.,CASSQFGNTEAFF,TGTGCCAGCAGCCAATTTGGGAACACTGAAGCTTTCTTT
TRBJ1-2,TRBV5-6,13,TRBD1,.,CASEQGPSYGYTF,TGTGCCAGCGAACAGGGGCCGAGCTATGGCTACACCTTC
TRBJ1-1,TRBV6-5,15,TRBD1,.,CASSDRAYGNTEAFF,TGTGCCAGCAGCGACAGGGCGTACGGGAACACTGAAGCTTTCTTT
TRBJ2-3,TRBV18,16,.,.,CASSPLIPRSSDTQYF,TGTGCCAGCTCACCACTAATCCCCAGGTCTTCAGATACGCAGTATTTT
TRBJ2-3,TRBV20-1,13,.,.,CSASGSASDTQYF,TGCAGTGCTAGCGGGAGCGCCTCAGATACGCAGTATTTT
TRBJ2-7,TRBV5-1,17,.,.,CASSFKGAPGTSYEQYF,TGCGCCAGCAGCTTTAAAGGGGCCCCCGGGACGTCCTACGAGCAGTACTTC
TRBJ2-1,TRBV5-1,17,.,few,CASSANGPAGVGNEQFF,TGCGCCAGCAGCGCGAACGGTCCGGCAGGTGTCGGCAATGAGCAGTTCTTC
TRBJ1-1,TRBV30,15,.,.,CAWSVRDTLYTEAFF,TGTGCCTGGAGTGTGAGGGACACCTTATACACTGAAGCTTTCTTT
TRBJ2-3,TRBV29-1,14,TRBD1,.,CSVDLTGGSDTQYF,TGCAGCGTTGACTTGACAGGGGGCTCAGATACGCAGTATTTT
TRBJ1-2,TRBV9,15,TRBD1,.,CASSPHGGQSYGYTF,TGTGCCAGCAGCCCCCACGGGGGACAGTCCTATGGCTACACCTTC
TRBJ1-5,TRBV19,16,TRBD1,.,CASSRTQGAYHQPQHF,TGTGCCAGTAGTAGGACACAGGGGGCCTATCATCAGCCCCAGCATTTT
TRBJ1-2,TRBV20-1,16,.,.,CSASELGRNLGYGYTF,TGCAGTGCTAGTGAGCTGGGGCGGAACCTGGGCTATGGCTACACCTTC
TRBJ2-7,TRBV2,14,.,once,CASLPQVRAYEQYF,TGTGCCAGCTTACCGCAAGTGAGAGCCTACGAGCAGTACTTC
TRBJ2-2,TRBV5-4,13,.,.,CASSLVFAGELFF,TGTGCCAGCAGCTTGGTATTCGCCGGGGAGCTGTTTTTT
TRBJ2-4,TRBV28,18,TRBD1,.,CASSLSLTGEIAKNIQYF,TGTGCCAGCAGTTTATCCCTGACAGGGGAGATAGCCAAAAACATTCAGTACTTC
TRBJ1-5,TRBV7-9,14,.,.,CASSVDYGNQPQHF,TGTGCCAGCAGCGTCGACTATGGCAATCAGCCCCAGCATTTT
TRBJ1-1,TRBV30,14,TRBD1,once,CAWSDNRGRQDAFF,TGTGCCTGGAGTGATAACAGGGGGCGCCAGGATGCTTTCTTT
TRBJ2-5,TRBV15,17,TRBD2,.,CATSFQRRGLAGETQYF,TGTGCCACCAGTTTTCAAAGGAGGGGACTAGCGGGAGAGACCCAGTACTTC
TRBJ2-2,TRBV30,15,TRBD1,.,CAWSQGQMNTGELFF,TGTGCCTGGAGCCAGGGACAGATGAACACCGGGGAGCTGTTTTTT
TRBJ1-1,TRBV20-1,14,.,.,CSARVRGLGTEAFF,TGCAGTGCTAGAGTTCGGGGGTTGGGCACTGAAGCTTTCTTT
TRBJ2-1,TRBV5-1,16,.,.,CASSSGTPSSYNEQFF,TGCGCCAGCAGCTCCGGGACCCCCAGCTCCTACAATGAGCAGTTCTTC
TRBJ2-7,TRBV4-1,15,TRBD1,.,CASSQVDRGNYEQYF,TGCGCCAGCAGCCAAGTAGACAGGGGGAACTACGAGCAGTACTTC
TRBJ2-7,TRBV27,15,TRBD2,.,CASSRSDGGAYEQYF,TGTGCCAGCAGCCGGAGTGACGGGGGGGCCTACGAGCAGTACTTC
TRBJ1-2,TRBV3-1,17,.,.,CASSQGLQGNLNYGYTF,TGTGCCAGCAGCCAAGGTCTACAAGGGAACCTTAACTATGGCTACACCTTC
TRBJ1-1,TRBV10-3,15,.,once,CAISDPAGAQTEAFF,TGTGCCATCAGTGACCCGGCGGGGGCGCAAACTGAAGCTTTCTTT
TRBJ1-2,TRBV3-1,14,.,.,CASSQGEGQYGYTF,TGTGCCAGCAGCCAAGGGGAAGGACAGTATGGCTACACCTTC
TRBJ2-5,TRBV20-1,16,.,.,CSARDRREMYQETQYF,TGCAGTGCTAGAGATCGGCGAGAGATGTACCAAGAGACCCAGTACTTC
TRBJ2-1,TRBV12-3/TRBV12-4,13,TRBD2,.,CASSGGFYNEQFF,TGTGCCAGTAGCGGGGGATTCTACAATGAGCAGTTCTTC
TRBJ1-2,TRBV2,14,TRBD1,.,CASRGQSHNYGYTF,TGTGCCAGCAGGGGACAGTCCCATAACTATGGCTACACCTTC
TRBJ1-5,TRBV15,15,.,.,CATSRRSGGNQPQHF,TGTGCCACCAGCAGGCGATCCGGGGGCAATCAGCCCCAGCATTTT
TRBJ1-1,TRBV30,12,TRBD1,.,CAWETGGPEAFF,TGTGCCTGGGAGACAGGGGGTCCTGAAGCTTTCTTT
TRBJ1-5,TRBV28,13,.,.,CASSAGGNQPQHF,TGTGCCAGCAGTGCGGGGGGGAATCAGCCCCAGCATTTT
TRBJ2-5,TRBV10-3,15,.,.,CAISESRGYQETQYF,TGTGCCATCAGTGAGTCGCGAGGGTACCAAGAGACCCAGTACTTC
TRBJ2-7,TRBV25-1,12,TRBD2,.,CASSGEGYEQYF,TGTGCCAGCAGTGGGGAGGGATACGAGCAGTACTTC
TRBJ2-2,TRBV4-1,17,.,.,CASSQDRDSANTGELFF,TGCGCCAGCAGCCAAGATCGAGACTCCGCGAACACCGGGGAGCTGTTTTTT
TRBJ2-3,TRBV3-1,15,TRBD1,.,CASSQGDRDPDTQYF,TGTGCCAGCAGCCAAGGGGACAGGGACCCCGATACGCAGTATTTT
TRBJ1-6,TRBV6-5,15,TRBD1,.,CASSFETGANSPLHF,TGTGCCAGCAGTTTCGAAACAGGGGCGAATTCACCCCTCCACTTT
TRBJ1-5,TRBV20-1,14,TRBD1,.,CSAGPGRGNQPQHF,TGCAGTGCTGGGCCCGGCAGGGGGAATCAGCCCCAGCATTTT
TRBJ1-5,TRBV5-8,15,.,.,CASTRGWDSNQPQHF,TGTGCCAGCACCCGGGGGTGGGATAGCAATCAGCCCCAGCATTTT
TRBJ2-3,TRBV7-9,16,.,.,CASSIGTPGPADTQYF,TGTGCCAGCAGCATAGGGACCCCGGGACCGGCAGATACGCAGTATTTT
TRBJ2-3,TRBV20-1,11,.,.,CSASVADTQYF,TGCAGTGCTAGTGTCGCAGATACGCAGTATTTT
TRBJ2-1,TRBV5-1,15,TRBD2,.,CASSLTSGSGDEQFF,TGCGCCAGCAGCTTGACTAGCGGGAGTGGGGATGAGCAGTTCTTC
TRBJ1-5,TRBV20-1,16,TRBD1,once,CSARANGQGLHQPQHF,TGCAGTGCTAGGGCTAATGGACAGGGTTTGCATCAGCCCCAGCATTTT
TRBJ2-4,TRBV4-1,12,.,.,CASSQDPGIQYF,TGCGCCAGCAGCCAAGATCCTGGCATTCAGTACTTC
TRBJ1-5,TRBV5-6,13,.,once,CASSLGPIQPQHF,TGTGCCAGCAGCTTGGGACCCATTCAGCCCCAGCATTTT
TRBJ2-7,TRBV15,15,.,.,CATKEGTVSSYEQYF,TGTGCCACCAAGGAGGGGACAGTTTCTTCCTACGAGCAGTACTTC
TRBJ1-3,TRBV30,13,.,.,CAWSSQTGNTIYF,TGTGCCTGGAGTTCCCAAACTGGAAACACCATATATTTT
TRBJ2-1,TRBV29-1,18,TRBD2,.,CSVEDGRLAGGRYNEQFF,TGCAGCGTTGAAGATGGGAGGCTAGCGGGAGGGCGATACAATGAGCAGTTCTTC
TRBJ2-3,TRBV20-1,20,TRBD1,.,CSASGFRDRGLRLSTDTQYF,TGCAGTGCTAGCGGATTCCGGGACAGGGGGCTTCGCCTTAGCACAGATACGCAGTATTTT
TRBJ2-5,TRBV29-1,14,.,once,CSVDRSGNQETQYF,TGCAGCGTTGACAGATCAGGGAATCAAGAGACCCAGTACTTC
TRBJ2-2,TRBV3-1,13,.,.,CASSPNPAGELFF,TGTGCCAGCAGCCCGAACCCGGCCGGGGAGCTGTTTTTT